This T cell receptor beta chain was profiled in a study of cytomegalovirus exposure and HLA in healthy donors. Study-level points and caveats: Most of the CMV-associated TCR beta chains (in a later analysis) appeared to be HLA-restricted. Sequence variants that were highly shared formed a cluster that was likely a sequencing artifact.

As concerns this clone: Its target is not known.

PCR was performed using 60 Vbeta and 13 Jbeta primers. Here immunoSEQ multiplex PCR was the method, and the copy in TCRdb shows in-frame clones only, minus some. This sample has around 120,000 clones; about 85% occur once, and the top ten carry 1.5% to 2%. The CDR3 sequence is 14 residues long. Germline V gene sequence: CDR1 SGHTA, CDR2 FQGTGA. Trimming stripped 2 bases from V and 7 bases from J, with 14 bases between. This TCR was recovered from a boy under 18 in good health and CMV-seronegative. The sequencing input was PBMCs. This chain joins TRBV7-3 and TRBJ2-5; TRBD1 might be the D (5 bases). Written as DNA, the CDR3 is TGTGCCAGCAGCTTACTCCCCACTCAGGGGACCCAGTACTTC. It translates to CASSLLPTQGTQYF. The full variable domain, completed using reference TRBV7-3 and TRBJ2-5, is GAGVSQTPSNKVTEKGKYVELRCDPISGHTALYWYRQSLGQGPEFLIYFQGTGAADDSGLPNDRFFAVRPEGSVSTLKIQRTERGDSAVYLCASSLLPTQGTQYFGPGTRLLVL.